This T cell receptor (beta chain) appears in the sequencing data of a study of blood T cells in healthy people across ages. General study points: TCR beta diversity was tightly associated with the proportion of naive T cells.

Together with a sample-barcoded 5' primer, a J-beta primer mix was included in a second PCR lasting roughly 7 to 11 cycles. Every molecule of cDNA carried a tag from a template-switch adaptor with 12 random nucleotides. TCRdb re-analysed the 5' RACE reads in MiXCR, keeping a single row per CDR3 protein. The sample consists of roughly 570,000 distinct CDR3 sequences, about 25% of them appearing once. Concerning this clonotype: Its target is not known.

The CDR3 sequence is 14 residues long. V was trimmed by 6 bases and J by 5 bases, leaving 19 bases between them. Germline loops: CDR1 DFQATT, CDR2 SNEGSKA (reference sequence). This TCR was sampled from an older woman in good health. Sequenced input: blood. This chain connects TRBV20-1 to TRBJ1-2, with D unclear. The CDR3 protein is CSAEYEGRSYGYTF. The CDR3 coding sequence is TGCAGTGCAGAATACGAAGGGAGGAGTTATGGCTACACCTTC.